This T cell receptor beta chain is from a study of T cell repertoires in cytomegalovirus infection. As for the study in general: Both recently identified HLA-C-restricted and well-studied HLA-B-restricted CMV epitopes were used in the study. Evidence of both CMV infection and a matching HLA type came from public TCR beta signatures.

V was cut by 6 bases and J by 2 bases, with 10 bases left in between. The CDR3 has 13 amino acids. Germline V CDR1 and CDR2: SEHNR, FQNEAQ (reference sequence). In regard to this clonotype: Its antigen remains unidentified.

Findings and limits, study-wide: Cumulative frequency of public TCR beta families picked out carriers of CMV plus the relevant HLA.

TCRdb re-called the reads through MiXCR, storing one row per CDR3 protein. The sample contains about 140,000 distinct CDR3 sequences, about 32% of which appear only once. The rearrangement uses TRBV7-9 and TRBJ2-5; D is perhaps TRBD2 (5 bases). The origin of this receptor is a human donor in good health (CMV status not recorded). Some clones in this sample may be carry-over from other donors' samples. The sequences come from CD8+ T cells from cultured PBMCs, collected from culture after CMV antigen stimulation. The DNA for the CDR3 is TGTGCCAGCAGTGGACTGTTACAAGAGACCCAGTACTTC. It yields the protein CASSGLLQETQYF.